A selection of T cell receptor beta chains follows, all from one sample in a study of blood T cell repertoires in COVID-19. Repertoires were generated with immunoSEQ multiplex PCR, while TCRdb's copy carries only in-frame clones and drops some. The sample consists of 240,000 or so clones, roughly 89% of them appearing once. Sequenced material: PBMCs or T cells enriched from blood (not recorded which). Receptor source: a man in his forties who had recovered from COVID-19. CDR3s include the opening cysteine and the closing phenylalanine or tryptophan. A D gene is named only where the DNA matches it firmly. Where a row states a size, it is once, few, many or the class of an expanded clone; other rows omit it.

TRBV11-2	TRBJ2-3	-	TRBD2	CASSSGLAGGPPDTQYF	TGTGCCAGCAGCTCGGGACTAGCGGGAGGGCCACCGGATACGCAGTATTTT
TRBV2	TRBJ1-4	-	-	CASSERGDEKLFF	TGTGCCAGCAGTGAAAGGGGCGACGAAAAACTGTTTTTT
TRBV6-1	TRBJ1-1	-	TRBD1	CASSGGMGQGPTEAFF	TGTGCCAGCAGTGGGGGTATGGGACAGGGGCCCACTGAAGCTTTCTTT
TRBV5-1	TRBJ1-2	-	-	CASSLAISGVGGYTF	TGCGCCAGCAGCTTGGCCATATCAGGGGTTGGCGGCTACACCTTC
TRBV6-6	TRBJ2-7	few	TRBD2	CASSGSALAGAPFYEQYF	TGTGCCAGCAGTGGATCCGCCCTAGCGGGAGCCCCATTCTACGAGCAGTACTTC
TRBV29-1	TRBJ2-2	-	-	CAVGGTGELFF	TGCGCGGTAGGGGGCACCGGGGAGCTGTTTTTT
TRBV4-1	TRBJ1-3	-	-	CASSQGILGGSSGNTIYF	TGCGCCAGCAGCCAAGGCATCCTTGGGGGGTCTAGTGGAAACACCATATATTTT
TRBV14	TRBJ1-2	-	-	CASSHGSGTSSTGYTF	TGTGCCAGCAGCCATGGATCCGGGACATCCTCCACAGGCTACACCTTC
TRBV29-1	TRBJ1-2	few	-	CSVLQGSHGYTF	TGCAGCGTACTACAGGGAAGCCATGGCTACACCTTC
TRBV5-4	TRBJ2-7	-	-	CASSLVRGRDYEQYF	TGTGCCAGCAGCTTGGTAAGGGGCAGGGATTACGAGCAGTACTTC
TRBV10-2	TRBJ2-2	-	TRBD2	CASRPSGSTGELFF	TGCGCCAGCAGACCTAGCGGGAGTACCGGGGAGCTGTTTTTT
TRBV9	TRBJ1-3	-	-	CASSDSERSSGNTIYF	TGTGCCAGCAGCGATTCAGAGAGGAGTTCTGGAAACACCATATATTTT
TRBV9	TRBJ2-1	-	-	CASSTQYYNEQFF	TGTGCCAGCAGTACACAATACTACAATGAGCAGTTCTTC
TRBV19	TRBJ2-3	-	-	CASSPGITDTQYF	TGTGCCAGTAGTCCAGGGATCACAGATACGCAGTATTTT
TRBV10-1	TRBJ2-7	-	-	CASSELQEYEQYF	TGCGCCAGCAGTGAACTACAGGAATACGAGCAGTACTTC
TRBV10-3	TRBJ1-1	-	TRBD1	CATIPGGPRFMNTEAFF	TGTGCCACCATTCCAGGGGGGCCCCGGTTCATGAACACTGAAGCTTTCTTT
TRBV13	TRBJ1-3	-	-	CASSLVPGSGNTIYF	TGTGCCAGCAGCTTAGTTCCGGGCTCTGGAAACACCATATATTTT
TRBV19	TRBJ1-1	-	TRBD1	CASSTTGGDMLGTEAFF	TGTGCCAGTAGTACAACAGGGGGAGACATGTTAGGCACTGAAGCTTTCTTT
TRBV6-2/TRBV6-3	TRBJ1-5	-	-	CASSSPGLLNQPQHF	TGTGCCAGCAGTTCCCCAGGGCTACTAAATCAGCCCCAGCATTTT
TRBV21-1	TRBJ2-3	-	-	CASNSRRGFRQTADTQYF	TGTGCCAGCAACTCCCGAAGGGGATTTCGCCAAACGGCAGATACGCAGTATTTT
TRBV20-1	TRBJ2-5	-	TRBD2	CSASASGGGETQYF	TGCAGTGCTAGTGCGTCGGGAGGGGGGGAGACCCAGTACTTC